This TCR beta chain is from a study of blood T cell repertoires in COVID-19. The overall study: There were acute and convalescent COVID-19 samples, and they came from the United States, Italy and Spain.

The CDR3 length is 14 residues. Germline V lookup: CDR1 SGHAT, CDR2 FQNNGV. With V trimmed by 3 bases and J by 6 bases, 5 bases remained unmatched. Original processing notes: Reference gene primer amplification gave estimated nucleated cell counts. Sequencing used immunoSEQ multiplex PCR; TCRdb keeps in-frame clones, though not all of them. The V and J calls and the clone size are those of that table, but D and trimming were determined from the DNA. The table has 97,000 or so clones, 81% seen once. Sequenced sample: peripheral blood. The receptor was derived from a man aged 60 to 69 with acute or convalescent COVID-19. V and J are TRBV11-2 and TRBJ2-1; 7 nucleotides align to TRBD2. CDR3 loop: CASSLRTSGNEQFF. CDR3 sequence (DNA): TGTGCCAGCAGCTTGCGGACTAGTGGCAATGAGCAGTTCTTC.